Below, 27 T cell receptor beta chains from the same sample are listed, as sequenced in a study of cytomegalovirus exposure and HLA in healthy donors. With 60 Vbeta and 13 Jbeta primers, the PCR was carried out. TCRdb's copy holds only in-frame clones and misses some; the assay was immunoSEQ multiplex PCR. Of 130,000 to 150,000 clones listed, 82% are singletons. Material: PBMCs. Source of these receptors: a man aged 30 to 39 in good health and CMV-seropositive.

The chain links TRBV5-4 to TRBJ1-3; D gene uncertain. The CDR3 length is 13 residues. The germline V and J ends were trimmed by 2 bases and 4 bases, with 7 bases remaining between them. Germline CDR1 SGHNT, CDR2 YYREEE (reference sequence). CDR3 DNA sequence: TGTGCCAGCAGCTTTAGAGGGGGAAACACCATATATTTT. This sequence encodes CASSFRGGNTIYF.

The rearrangement uses TRBV9 and TRBJ1-2, with unresolved D. CDR1 is SGDLS, CDR2 YYNGEE, per germline. The CDR3 sequence is 20 residues long. The germline V and J ends were trimmed by 1 base and 1 base, with 26 bases remaining between them. The CDR3 nucleotides are TGTGCCAGCAGCGTACCGGGAAATGGTTTCGACCAAAACTTTAACTATGGCTACACCTTC. Its protein is CASSVPGNGFDQNFNYGYTF.

The sample holds a few counts of this clone. The chain couples TRBV7-8 to TRBJ2-5; D might be TRBD2 (5 bases). The CDR3 covers 13 residues. Trimming pared 3 bases from V and 5 bases from J, leaving 10 bases between. Germline V gives CDR1 SGHVS, CDR2 FQNEAQ. In nucleotides, the CDR3 is TGTGCCAGCAGCTTGGCGGAGGCCGAGACCCAGTACTTC. It encodes CASSLAEAETQYF.

The chain recombines TRBV11-2 with TRBJ2-3; D gene unclear. The CDR3 consists of 12 residues. V was clipped by 3 bases and J by 6 bases, with 7 bases between them. Germline assignment: CDR1 SGHAT and CDR2 FQNNGV. The CDR3 spells CASSFNPDTQYF. The CDR3, as DNA: TGTGCCAGCAGCTTTAATCCGGATACGCAGTATTTT.

V gene TRBV25-1 combines with J gene TRBJ2-2; D not resolved. CDR3 length: 14 residues. The germline V and J ends were trimmed by 2 bases and 1 base, with 5 bases remaining between them. Germline assignment: CDR1 MGHDK and CDR2 SYGVNS. Here the CDR3 reads CASSELRNTGELFF. The CDR3 nucleotides are TGTGCCAGCAGTGAACTCAGGAACACCGGGGAGCTGTTTTTT.

The J gene is TRBJ2-2, the V gene TRBV6-4, with 11 bases that match TRBD2. The V segment lost 4 bases and the J segment 6 bases; nucleotides outside the gene matches: 4. The CDR3 consists of 15 residues. Germline values: CDR1 MRHNA, CDR2 SNTAGT. CDR3 coding DNA: TGTGCCAGCAGTGTTAGCGGGGGGGCCGCCGGGGAGCTGTTTTTT. This gives the protein CASSVSGGAAGELFF.

The V call is TRBV2, the J call TRBJ2-1, with TRBD1 identical over 9 bases. This CDR3 has 15 residues. Trimming cost V 5 bases and J 7 bases; bases outside gene matches: 9. Germline V gives CDR1 SNHLY, CDR2 FYNNEI. CDR3 DNA: TGTGCCAGCAGTCGAGGACAGGGGACTGTGAATGAGCAGTTCTTC. It yields the protein CASSRGQGTVNEQFF.

V is TRBV2 and J is TRBJ1-6; D is possibly TRBD1 (5 bases). The ends were cut back, 6 bases at V and 7 bases at J, with 16 bases in the middle. This CDR3 comprises 15 residues. The germline V gene has CDR1 SNHLY and CDR2 FYNNEI. This CDR3 reads CASRPQGRTNSPLHF. CDR3 DNA sequence: TGTGCCAGCAGACCCCAGGGAAGGACAAATTCACCCCTCCACTTT.

This chain uses TRBV15 with TRBJ2-1; 7 bases match TRBD2. With V trimmed by 0 bases and J by 9 bases, 5 bases remained unmatched. The CDR3 totals 14 residues. In germline, CDR1 is LNHNV, CDR2 YYDKDF (reference sequence). The CDR3 DNA is TGTGCCACCAGCAGAGATGCGGGAGCTCTTGAGCAGTTCTTC. Translation gives CATSRDAGALEQFF.

This rearrangement joins TRBV5-1 to TRBJ1-6, with D tentatively TRBD1 (5 bases). The V end was cut by 2 bases, the J end by 4 bases, with 19 bases between. The length of the CDR3 is 18 residues. Germline V gene data show CDR1 as SGHRS and CDR2 as YFSETQ. The CDR3: CASSLRNLEQAYNSPLHF. Here the CDR3 DNA reads TGCGCCAGCAGCTTAAGAAACCTCGAACAGGCTTATAATTCACCCCTCCACTTT.

The V gene is TRBV27, the J gene TRBJ1-6; the D is unclear. There are 13 residues in the CDR3. Between the trimmed V and J ends, which lost 4 bases and 9 bases, there was a span of 10 bases. The germline CDR1 and CDR2 sequences are MNHEY and SMNVEV (reference sequence). CDR3 nucleotides: TGTGCCAGCAGTTACACAAGTCGTTCACCCCTCCACTTT. This gives the protein CASSYTSRSPLHF.

The chain employs TRBV18 and TRBJ2-3; 7 nucleotides match TRBD1. Germline V gives CDR1 KGHSH, CDR2 LQKENI. CDR3 length equals 15 residues. J lost 0 bases, V lost 2 bases, and 2 bases had no gene match. CDR3 region: CASSPKGASTDTQYF. As DNA, the CDR3 is TGTGCCAGCTCACCAAAGGGGGCCAGCACAGATACGCAGTATTTT.

The chain uses TRBV29-1 and TRBJ2-3; 7 positions agree with TRBD1. V lost 3 bases and J lost 6; bases outside the gene matches: 6. Germline V lookup: CDR1 SQVTM, CDR2 ANQGSEA. The CDR3 is made up of 13 amino acids. The CDR3 spells CSVEFDRADTQYF. The CDR3 region has the DNA TGCAGCGTTGAGTTTGACAGGGCTGATACGCAGTATTTT.

This clone was seen more than once but under ten times. V gene TRBV18 combines with J gene TRBJ1-1; 9 bases are a match to TRBD1. The CDR3 contains 12 residues. With V trimmed by 6 bases and J by 11 bases, 7 bases remained unmatched. Germline assignment: CDR1 KGHSH and CDR2 LQKENI. Here the CDR3 reads CASSQDRGLAFF. DNA of the CDR3: TGTGCCAGCTCTCAGGACAGGGGTTTGGCTTTCTTT.

The chain couples TRBV9 to TRBJ2-3; perhaps TRBD2 as D (7 bases). The CDR3 runs 14 residues. Trimming removed 6 bases from V and 1 base from J, with 12 bases in between. The germline V gene encodes CDR1 SGDLS and CDR2 YYNGEE. This CDR3 is CASMRGGGTDTQYF. The CDR3 bases are TGTGCCAGCATGAGGGGGGGAGGCACAGATACGCAGTATTTT.

The chain carries TRBV14 and TRBJ2-1; 8 bases match TRBD2. V shed 2 bases and J 10 bases; nucleotides not matched to a gene: 10. The germline V gene has CDR1 SGHDN and CDR2 FVKESK. This CDR3 spans 15 amino acids. CDR3 in amino acids: CASSQRGGYHREQFF. CDR3 DNA: TGTGCCAGCAGCCAACGGGGGGGGTATCACCGCGAGCAGTTCTTC.

The rearrangement uses TRBV5-6 and TRBJ2-5; 7 nucleotides line up with TRBD1. The CDR3 covers 13 residues. Germline loops: CDR1 SGHDT, CDR2 YYEEEE. Losses at the gene ends were 5 bases for V and 4 bases for J; bases not matched to a gene: 5. The CDR3 bases are TGTGCCAGCAGTATCCGGGACAGAGAGACCCAGTACTTC. Encoded protein: CASSIRDRETQYF.

The chain employs TRBV27 and TRBJ2-1, with D hard to call. V lost 4 bases, J lost 5 bases, and 12 bases lay in between. The CDR3 runs 14 residues. The germline V gene encodes CDR1 MNHEY and CDR2 SMNVEV (reference sequence). This CDR3 reads CASSSGQRDNEQFF. CDR3 coding DNA: TGTGCCAGCAGTTCTGGGCAGAGAGACAATGAGCAGTTCTTC.

The chain combines TRBV18 with TRBJ2-1; no clear D. CDR1 and CDR2 (germline): KGHSH, LQKENI. The CDR3 covers 13 residues. The germline V and J ends were trimmed by 6 bases and 6 bases, with 12 bases remaining between them. As DNA, the CDR3 is TGTGCCAGCTCGCTTGACGGGTTCAATGAGCAGTTCTTC. It is translated as CASSLDGFNEQFF.

This clone has more than one count but fewer than ten. The chain recombines TRBV27 with TRBJ2-5; maybe TRBD1 (5 bases). CDR1 and CDR2 from the germline V gene are MNHEY and SMNVEV (reference sequence). CDR3 length: 13 residues. Trimming pared 5 bases from V and 3 bases from J, leaving 10 bases between. CDR3 residues: CASSRAGKETQYF. The CDR3 DNA is TGTGCCAGCAGTAGGGCAGGGAAAGAGACCCAGTACTTC.

About this clone itself: The same CDR3 arises from other DNA sequences in this sample as well. This chain uses TRBV18 with TRBJ1-1; D unresolved. In germline, CDR1 is KGHSH, CDR2 LQKENI. Trimming shortened V by 2 bases and J by 1 base, and 5 bases separated the two germline ends. The CDR3 length is 13 residues. CDR3 coding DNA: TGTGCCAGCTCACCAACTAGGAACACTGAAGCTTTCTTT. It encodes CASSPTRNTEAFF.

DNA of the CDR3: TGTGCCAGTAGTATCCCCTGGACAGGGGGCGCAGGCCATCAGCCCCAGCATTTT. Amino acid sequence: CASSIPWTGGAGHQPQHF. This chain links TRBV19 with TRBJ1-5; 11 positions agree with TRBD1. The V and J ends lost 3 bases and 5 bases, in that order; junction bases with no gene match: 12. The germline V gene has CDR1 LNHDA and CDR2 SQIVND (reference sequence). This CDR3 region has 18 residues.

The table lists this clone with a few counts. The V and J genes are TRBV5-1 and TRBJ2-7; TRBD1 matches 7 bases. CDR3 length: 14 amino acids. The ends lost 2 bases at V and 2 bases at J; junction bases unmatched: 4. Germline CDR1 reads SGHRS; CDR2 reads YFSETQ. The CDR3 nucleotides are TGCGCCAGCAGCTTCCGGGACAGCGCCTACGAGCAGTACTTC. Its protein product is CASSFRDSAYEQYF.

The V gene is TRBV9, the J gene TRBJ2-5, with 7 bases fitting TRBD1. V lost 0 bases and J lost 2; bases outside the gene matches: 4. This CDR3 comprises 15 residues. The germline gives CDR1 SGDLS, CDR2 YYNGEE. This CDR3 is CASSVGGGKQETQYF. The CDR3 nucleotides are TGTGCCAGCAGCGTAGGAGGGGGCAAGCAAGAGACCCAGTACTTC.

This chain links TRBV7-2 with TRBJ1-1, with D uncertain. The CDR3 is made up of 15 amino acids. Trimming cost V 1 base and J 0 bases, with 9 bases left between them. Germline CDR1 SGHTA, CDR2 FQGNSA. The CDR3 DNA reads TGTGCCAGCAGCTTAGGGGCAAGTATGAACACTGAAGCTTTCTTT. Amino acid sequence: CASSLGASMNTEAFF. Looking up the rest from reference TRBV7-2 and TRBJ1-1 gives the full variable domain: GAGVSQSPSNKVTEKGKDVELRCDPISGHTALYWYRQSLGQGLEFLIYFQGNSAPDKSGLPSDRFSAERTGGSVSTLTIQRTQQEDSAVYLCASSLGASMNTEAFFGQGTRLTVV.

In this sample, this clone turned up once. This chain uses TRBV5-4 with TRBJ1-2; D perhaps matches TRBD1 (6 bases). The CDR3 is 15 amino acids. The V end lost 4 bases, the J end lost 0 bases, and 13 bases lay between the germline ends. Germline CDR1 and CDR2: SGHNT and YYREEE (reference sequence). CDR3 bases: TGTGCCAGCAGCACTTCGGACAGACCTAACTATGGCTACACCTTC. It is translated as CASSTSDRPNYGYTF.

The rearrangement uses TRBV19 and TRBJ2-1, with TRBD2 matching 12 bases. CDR3 length equals 15 residues. Losses at the gene ends were 8 bases for V and 2 bases for J; bases not matched to a gene: 4. Germline CDR1 reads LNHDA; CDR2 reads SQIVND (reference sequence). DNA for the CDR3: TGTGCCAGTGGACTAGCGGGAACCACCTACAATGAGCAGTTCTTC. It translates to CASGLAGTTYNEQFF.